This TCR beta chain was recovered during a study of siplizumab effects on memory and regulatory T cells. Study-wide results and caveats: Unstimulated subsets captured only a minor fraction of alloreactive clones. Memory cells seemed less diverse than naive T cells, which seemed major alloresponse contributors.

Assays covered 100,000 or so TCR templates per sample. Some clones are missing from TCRdb's copy, which holds only in-frame ones; the method was immunoSEQ multiplex PCR. The sample has 60,000 or so clones, about 92% seen once. Concerning this clone itself: Its antigen is undetermined.

The CDR3 is 14 amino acids. Germline assignment: CDR1 SGDLS and CDR2 YYNGEE. V shed 6 bases and J shed 1 base, with 13 bases lying between them. Sequenced input: CD8+ T cells sorted from blood. The V gene is TRBV9, the J gene TRBJ1-1, with D possibly matching TRBD1 (6 bases). This clonotype originated in a human donor in good health. CDR3 nucleotides: TGTGCCAGCACAATGGACAGCGAGAACACTGAAGCTTTCTTT. Translated: CASTMDSENTEAFF.